This TCR beta chain stems from a study of shared clonotypes between healthy human individuals. Study background: Plates per donor: three CD4 naive, three CD4 memory, two CD8 naive, one CD8 memory.

This clone has a handful of counts. The V gene end was trimmed by 6 bases and the J gene end by 2 bases; junction bases not matched to a gene: 9. The CDR3 runs 16 residues. Looked up from germline, CDR1 is MNHNY and CDR2 is SVGAGI (reference sequence). Original handling: There were no quality scores in the junction-only immunoSEQ sequences, so filtering differed. Only in-frame clones appear in the TCRdb table, and some are missing; sequencing was by immunoSEQ multiplex PCR. V and J calls and clone size are given by that table; D and trimming were obtained from the DNA. The sample lists approximately 1.1 million clones; around 78% were seen once.

V gene TRBV6-6 combines with J gene TRBJ1-5; TRBD1 matches at 8 bases. The sequenced sample was memory CD4+ T cells from PBMCs. The subset is: CD45RA-negative fraction. The sequence was collected from a young man in good health. Some clones in this sample may be carry-over from other donors' samples. CDR3 sequence reads: CASSSLDRGRNQPQHF. CDR3 DNA sequence: TGTGCCAGCAGCTCACTTGACAGGGGTCGCAATCAGCCCCAGCATTTT.